Listed below are T cell receptor beta chains from one sample, sequenced in a study of regulatory T cells in long-lasting Graves disease. MiXCR, applied by TCRdb to the multiplex PCR reads, yields one record per CDR3 protein. Of 500,000 to 700,000 distinct CDR3 sequences listed, about 16% are singletons. The sample also formed part of further work on T cells in Graves' hyperthyroidism and ophthalmopathy.

The sequences come from peripheral blood mononuclear cells (PBMCs), collected at new diagnosis, from a patient treated with antithyroid drugs. The receptors were gathered from a woman aged 25-40 years with Graves disease. Each CDR3 is given with its conserved first and last residue. Fields, in order: clone size, J gene, D gene, V gene, CDR3 protein, CDR3 DNA. D genes are given only for firm matches. Size values are once, few and many counts, or a class for expanded clones, and some rows have none.

size: few
J: TRBJ2-3
D: TRBD2
V: TRBV28
CDR3: CATLGTSGKDSTDTQYF
DNA: TGTGCCACCCTCGGGACTAGCGGGAAAGATAGCACAGATACGCAGTATTTT

size: many
J: TRBJ2-7
D: TRBD1
V: TRBV30
CDR3: CAWDRVNEQYF
DNA: TGTGCCTGGGACAGGGTGAACGAGCAGTACTTC

size: -
J: TRBJ1-3
D: TRBD1
V: TRBV3-1
CDR3: CASRPGTGSSNSGNTIYF
DNA: TGTGCCAGCAGACCCGGGACAGGGTCCTCAAACTCTGGAAACACCATATATTTT

size: -
J: TRBJ2-2
D: -
V: TRBV15
CDR3: CATSRGDAGELFF
DNA: TGTGCCACCAGCAGGGGGGACGCCGGGGAGCTGTTTTTT

size: -
J: TRBJ2-7
D: -
V: TRBV5-5
CDR3: CASSLGGTVNEQYF
DNA: TGTGCCAGCAGCTTGGGTGGGACTGTGAACGAGCAGTACTTC

size: -
J: TRBJ2-5
D: -
V: TRBV28
CDR3: CASSSTQGTQYF
DNA: TGTGCCAGCAGTTCCACTCAAGGGACCCAGTACTTC

size: -
J: TRBJ1-2
D: -
V: TRBV24-1
CDR3: CATSAANYGYTF
DNA: TGTGCCACCAGTGCTGCGAACTATGGCTACACCTTC

size: -
J: TRBJ1-5
D: -
V: TRBV19
CDR3: CASSAGVSWQPQHF
DNA: TGTGCCAGTTCCGCAGGGGTCTCATGGCAGCCCCAGCATTTT

size: many
J: TRBJ1-1
D: TRBD1
V: TRBV28
CDR3: CASSFARTGWGAEAFF
DNA: TGTGCCAGCAGTTTTGCCCGGACAGGGTGGGGAGCTGAAGCTTTCTTT

size: many
J: TRBJ1-5
D: -
V: TRBV19
CDR3: CASRGTSSQPQHF
DNA: TGTGCCAGTAGAGGGACGTCTAGTCAGCCCCAGCATTTT

size: once
J: TRBJ1-1
D: -
V: TRBV15
CDR3: CATSRARRVNTEAFF
DNA: TGTGCCACCAGCAGGGCGCGGAGAGTTAACACTGAAGCTTTCTTT

size: few
J: TRBJ2-1
D: TRBD2
V: TRBV28
CDR3: CASSSQGTSGSKIF
DNA: TGTGCCAGCAGTTCCCAAGGAACTAGCGGGAGCAAGATCTTC

size: -
J: TRBJ2-1
D: TRBD1
V: TRBV9
CDR3: CASSPVAQGAGEQFF
DNA: TGTGCCAGCAGCCCCGTCGCACAGGGGGCGGGTGAGCAGTTCTTC

size: -
J: TRBJ2-2
D: -
V: TRBV28
CDR3: CALGQSNTGELFF
DNA: TGTGCCCTCGGACAGTCCAACACCGGGGAGCTGTTTTTT

size: many
J: TRBJ1-4
D: TRBD1
V: TRBV29-1
CDR3: CSVEKGTGGEKLFF
DNA: TGCAGCGTTGAAAAGGGGACAGGGGGTGAAAAACTGTTTTTT

size: -
J: TRBJ2-3
D: -
V: TRBV7-6
CDR3: CASSLGWGPRDTQYF
DNA: TGTGCCAGCAGCTTAGGTTGGGGGCCCCGTGATACGCAGTATTTT

size: many
J: TRBJ2-1
D: TRBD1
V: TRBV18
CDR3: CASSPKMGQVNEQFF
DNA: TGTGCCAGCTCACCAAAAATGGGACAGGTCAATGAGCAGTTCTTC

size: -
J: TRBJ2-3
D: -
V: TRBV3-1
CDR3: CASSLLASTDTQYF
DNA: TGTGCCAGCAGCCTCTTGGCTAGCACAGATACGCAGTATTTT